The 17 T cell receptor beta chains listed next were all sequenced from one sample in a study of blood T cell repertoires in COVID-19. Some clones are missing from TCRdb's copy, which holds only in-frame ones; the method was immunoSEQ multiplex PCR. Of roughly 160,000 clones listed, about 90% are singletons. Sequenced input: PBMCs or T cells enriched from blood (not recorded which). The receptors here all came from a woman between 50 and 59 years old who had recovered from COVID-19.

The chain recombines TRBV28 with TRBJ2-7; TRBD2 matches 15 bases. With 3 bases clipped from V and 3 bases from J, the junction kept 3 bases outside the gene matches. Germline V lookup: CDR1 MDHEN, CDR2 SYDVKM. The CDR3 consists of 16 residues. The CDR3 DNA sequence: TGTGCCAGCAGTTTGTCGGGACTAGCGGGGGGCTACGAGCAGTACTTC. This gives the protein CASSLSGLAGGYEQYF.

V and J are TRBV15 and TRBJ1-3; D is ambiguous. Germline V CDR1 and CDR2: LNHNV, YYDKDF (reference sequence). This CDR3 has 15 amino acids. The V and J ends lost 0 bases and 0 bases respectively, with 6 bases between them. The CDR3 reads CATSRDLGSGNTIYF. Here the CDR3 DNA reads TGTGCCACCAGCAGAGATCTCGGCTCTGGAAACACCATATATTTT.

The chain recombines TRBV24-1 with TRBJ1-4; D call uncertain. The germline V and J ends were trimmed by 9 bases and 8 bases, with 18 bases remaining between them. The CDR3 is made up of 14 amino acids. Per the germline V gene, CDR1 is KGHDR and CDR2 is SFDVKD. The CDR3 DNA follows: TGTGCCACCCCGCCTCGCAACAGTGGGGAAAAACTGTTTTTT. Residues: CATPPRNSGEKLFF.

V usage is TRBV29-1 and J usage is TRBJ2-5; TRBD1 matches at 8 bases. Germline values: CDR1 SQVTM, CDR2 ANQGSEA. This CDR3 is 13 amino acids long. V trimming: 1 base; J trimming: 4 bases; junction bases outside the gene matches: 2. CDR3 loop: CSVEGQGRETQYF. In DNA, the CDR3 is TGCAGCGTTGAAGGACAGGGGAGAGAGACCCAGTACTTC.

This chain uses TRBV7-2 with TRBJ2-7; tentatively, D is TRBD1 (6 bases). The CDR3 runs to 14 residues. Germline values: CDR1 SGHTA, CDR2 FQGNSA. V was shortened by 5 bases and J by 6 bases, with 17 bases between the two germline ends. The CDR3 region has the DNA TGTGCCAGCAGCCGGACAGAGGCCATTGTCGAGCAGTACTTC. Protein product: CASSRTEAIVEQYF.

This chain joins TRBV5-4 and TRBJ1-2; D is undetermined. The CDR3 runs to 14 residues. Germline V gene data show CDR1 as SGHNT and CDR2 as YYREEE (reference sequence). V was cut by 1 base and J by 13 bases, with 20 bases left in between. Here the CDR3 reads CASSLKQRGLDLTF. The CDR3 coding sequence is TGTGCCAGCAGCTTGAAGCAGCGCGGTCTGGATCTCACCTTC.

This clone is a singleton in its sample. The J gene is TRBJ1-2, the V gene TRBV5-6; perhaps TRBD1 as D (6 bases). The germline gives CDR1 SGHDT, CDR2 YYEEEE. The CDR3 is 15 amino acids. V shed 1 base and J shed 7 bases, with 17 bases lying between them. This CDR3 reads CASSLFAGAPSGYTF. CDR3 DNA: TGTGCCAGCAGCTTGTTTGCGGGGGCGCCGAGTGGCTACACCTTC.

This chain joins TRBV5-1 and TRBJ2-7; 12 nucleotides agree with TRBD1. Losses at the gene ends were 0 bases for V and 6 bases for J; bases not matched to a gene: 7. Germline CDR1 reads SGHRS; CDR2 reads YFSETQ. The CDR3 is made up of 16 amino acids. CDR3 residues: CASSLGIPGQGAEQYF. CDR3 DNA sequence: TGCGCCAGCAGCTTGGGTATTCCGGGACAGGGGGCCGAGCAGTACTTC. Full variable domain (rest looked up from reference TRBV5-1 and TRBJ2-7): KAGVTQTPRYLIKTRGQQVTLSCSPISGHRSVSWYQQTPGQGLQFLFEYFSETQRNKGNFPGRFSGRQFSNSRSEMNVSTLELGDSALYLCASSLGIPGQGAEQYFGPGTRLTVT.

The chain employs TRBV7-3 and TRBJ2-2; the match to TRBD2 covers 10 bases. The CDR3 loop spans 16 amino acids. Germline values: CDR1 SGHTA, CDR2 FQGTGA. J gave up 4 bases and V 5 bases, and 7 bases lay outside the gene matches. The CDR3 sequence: CASSPRTSGTTGELFF. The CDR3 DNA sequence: TGTGCCAGCAGCCCCAGGACTAGCGGAACCACCGGGGAGCTGTTTTTT.

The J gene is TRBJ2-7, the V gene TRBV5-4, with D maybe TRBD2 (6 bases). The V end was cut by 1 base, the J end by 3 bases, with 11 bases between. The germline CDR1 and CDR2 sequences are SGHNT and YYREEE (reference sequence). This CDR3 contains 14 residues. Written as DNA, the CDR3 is TGTGCCAGCAGCTTGTACGGGGGTGACTACGAGCAGTACTTC. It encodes CASSLYGGDYEQYF.

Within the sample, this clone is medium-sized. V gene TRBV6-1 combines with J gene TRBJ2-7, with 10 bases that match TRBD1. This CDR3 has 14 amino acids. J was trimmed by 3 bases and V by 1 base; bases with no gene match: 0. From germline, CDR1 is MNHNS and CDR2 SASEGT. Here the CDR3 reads CASSEGTGGYEQYF. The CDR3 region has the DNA TGTGCCAGCAGTGAAGGGACAGGGGGCTACGAGCAGTACTTC.

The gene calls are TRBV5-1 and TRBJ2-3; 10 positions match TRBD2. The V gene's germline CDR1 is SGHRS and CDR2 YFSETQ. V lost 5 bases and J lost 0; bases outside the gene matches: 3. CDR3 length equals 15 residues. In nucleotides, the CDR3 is TGCGCCAGCAGTCCTAGCGGGAGAAGCACAGATACGCAGTATTTT. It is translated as CASSPSGRSTDTQYF. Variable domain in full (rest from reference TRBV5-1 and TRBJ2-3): KAGVTQTPRYLIKTRGQQVTLSCSPISGHRSVSWYQQTPGQGLQFLFEYFSETQRNKGNFPGRFSGRQFSNSRSEMNVSTLELGDSALYLCASSPSGRSTDTQYFGPGTRLTVL.

For the CDR3, the DNA is TGCAGCGTTGAAGATATACTTACCGGCGGTACAGATACGCAGTATTTT. This gives the protein CSVEDILTGGTDTQYF. This sequence joins TRBV29-1 and TRBJ2-3; D uncertain. This CDR3 spans 16 amino acids. V was shortened by 0 bases and J by 3 bases, with 16 bases between the two germline ends. CDR1 is SQVTM, CDR2 ANQGSEA, per germline.

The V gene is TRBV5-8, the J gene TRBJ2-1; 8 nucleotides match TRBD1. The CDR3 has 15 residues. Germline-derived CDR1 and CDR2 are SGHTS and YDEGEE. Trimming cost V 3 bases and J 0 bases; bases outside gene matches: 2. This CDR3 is CASSSTGGSYNEQFF. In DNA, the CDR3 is TGTGCCAGCAGCTCCACAGGGGGCTCCTACAATGAGCAGTTCTTC. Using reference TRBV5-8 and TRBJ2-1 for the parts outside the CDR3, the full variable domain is EAGVTQSPTHLIKTRGQQATLRCSPISGHTSVYWYQQALGLGLQFLLWYDEGEERNRGNFPPRFSGRQFPNYSSELNVNALELEDSALYLCASSSTGGSYNEQFFGPGTRLTVL.

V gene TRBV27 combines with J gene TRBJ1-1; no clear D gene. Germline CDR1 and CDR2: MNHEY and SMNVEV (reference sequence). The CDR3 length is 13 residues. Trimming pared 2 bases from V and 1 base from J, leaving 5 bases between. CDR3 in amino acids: CASSLGPNTEAFF. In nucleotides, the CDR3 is TGTGCCAGCAGTTTAGGGCCGAACACTGAAGCTTTCTTT.

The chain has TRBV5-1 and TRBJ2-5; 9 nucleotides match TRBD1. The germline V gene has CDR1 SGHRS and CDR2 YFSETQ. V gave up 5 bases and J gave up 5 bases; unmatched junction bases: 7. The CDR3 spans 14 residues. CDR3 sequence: CASRQGQGGETQYF. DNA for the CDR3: TGCGCCAGCAGACAGGGACAGGGCGGGGAGACCCAGTACTTC.

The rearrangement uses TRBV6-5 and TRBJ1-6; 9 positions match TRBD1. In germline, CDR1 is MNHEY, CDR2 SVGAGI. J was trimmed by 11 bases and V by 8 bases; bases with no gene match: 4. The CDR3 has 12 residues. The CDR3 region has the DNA TGTGCCAGCCGGGACAGGGATCCACCCCTCCACTTT. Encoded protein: CASRDRDPPLHF.